One sample yielded the 32 T cell receptor beta chains listed below, sequenced in a study of blood T cell repertoires in COVID-19. Measured with immunoSEQ multiplex PCR; TCRdb has only the in-frame clones, and not every one. The data contain approximately 180,000 clones, 60% to 80% of them singletons. The sequenced sample consisted of peripheral blood. The source is a woman aged 70 to 79 with acute or convalescent COVID-19.

The chain joins TRBV6-1 to TRBJ2-2, with 8 bases that match TRBD2. From germline, CDR1 is MNHNS and CDR2 SASEGT. The CDR3 is 16 amino acids. V lost 2 bases, J lost 2 bases, and 4 bases stayed unmatched. DNA of the CDR3: TGTGCCAGCAGTGAACAGGCGGGGGGAAACACCGGGGAGCTGTTTTTT. Translating it yields CASSEQAGGNTGELFF.

The count of this clone is one. This chain joins TRBV4-1 and TRBJ2-4, with 9 bases identical to TRBD1. CDR1 is MGHRA, CDR2 YSYEKL, per germline. Unmatched junction bases numbered 6, after V lost 0 bases and J lost 0 bases. The CDR3 length is 18 residues. DNA for the CDR3: TGCGCCAGCAGCCAAGATCGACGGACAGGGGTAGCCAAAAACATTCAGTACTTC. This sequence encodes CASSQDRRTGVAKNIQYF.

The chain couples TRBV14 to TRBJ2-3, with 10 nucleotides matching TRBD2. Germline loops: CDR1 SGHDN, CDR2 FVKESK. V lost 0 bases, J lost 4 bases, and 4 bases stayed unmatched. This CDR3 contains 16 residues. CDR3 DNA: TGTGCCAGCAGCCAAGATCACCTAGCGGGAGCAGATACGCAGTATTTT. Translated, it gives CASSQDHLAGADTQYF.

This clone was seen more than once but under ten times. V gene TRBV28 combines with J gene TRBJ2-1; possible D gene TRBD2, 6 bases. Trimming cost V 7 bases and J 4 bases, with 17 bases left between them. Germline lookup yields CDR1 MDHEN and CDR2 SYDVKM. The CDR3 length is 15 residues. The CDR3 DNA sequence: TGTGCCAGCACCCGGGGACTGGCCCAGTACAATGAGCAGTTCTTC. The encoded protein is CASTRGLAQYNEQFF.

The chain has TRBV7-3 and TRBJ1-1, with D hard to call. V was cut by 5 bases and J by 2 bases, with 9 bases left in between. Germline lookup yields CDR1 SGHTA and CDR2 FQGTGA. The CDR3 length is 13 residues. The CDR3 region has the DNA TGTGCCAGCAGCCTGACGACTAACACTGAAGCTTTCTTT. This sequence encodes CASSLTTNTEAFF.

This clone came up a few times. The rearrangement links TRBV5-1 to TRBJ2-7; possibly TRBD2 for D (5 bases). V lost 3 bases and J lost 6, with 16 bases in between. Germline V gives CDR1 SGHRS, CDR2 YFSETQ. The CDR3 covers 14 residues. The CDR3 nucleotides are TGCGCCAGCAGCTACGGGGAATTTGGTTCCGAGCAGTACTTC. This codes for CASSYGEFGSEQYF.

The chain recombines TRBV5-1 with TRBJ2-7; the match to TRBD2 covers 7 bases. V lost 1 base to trimming and J lost 0 bases; unmatched junction nucleotides: 10. CDR1 and CDR2 from the germline V gene are SGHRS and YFSETQ. This CDR3 spans 17 amino acids. The CDR3 region has the DNA TGCGCCAGCAGCTTGAACCCAAGCGGGGAAAGCTCCTACGAGCAGTACTTC. Residues: CASSLNPSGESSYEQYF.

In this sample, this clone turned up once. V gene TRBV6-6 combines with J gene TRBJ1-1; tentatively, D is TRBD1 (5 bases). The CDR3 runs 14 residues. V lost 6 bases to trimming and J lost 4 bases, with 15 bases between them. CDR1 MNHNY and CDR2 SVGAGI come from the germline V gene (reference sequence). Written as DNA, the CDR3 is TGTGCCAGCAGCCTAGGGACTCCCGGCACTGAAGCTTTCTTT. Amino acids: CASSLGTPGTEAFF.

The chain joins TRBV6-1 to TRBJ1-2; TRBD1 agrees at 8 bases. The V gene end was trimmed by 1 base and the J gene end by 8 bases; junction bases not matched to a gene: 3. Germline V gene lookup returns CDR1 MNHNS and CDR2 SASEGT. The CDR3 has 13 amino acids. CDR3 sequence: CASSEGQGAGYTF. Written as DNA, the CDR3 is TGTGCCAGCAGTGAAGGCCAGGGGGCGGGCTACACCTTC.

The chain recombines TRBV15 with TRBJ1-4; D may be TRBD1 (6 bases). Germline values: CDR1 LNHNV, CDR2 YYDKDF (reference sequence). The CDR3 has 15 amino acids. V was shortened by 5 bases and J by 8 bases, with 18 bases between the two germline ends. The CDR3 sequence is CATSLNPGVGEKLFF. CDR3 in DNA: TGTGCCACCAGCCTAAATCCAGGGGTGGGGGAAAAACTGTTTTTT.

This sequence joins TRBV30 and TRBJ2-7; the D is unclear. V lost 0 bases and J lost 2, with 11 bases in between. The germline V gene has CDR1 GTSNPN and CDR2 SVGIG (reference sequence). This CDR3 is 14 amino acids long. The CDR3 is CAWSVHITTYEQYF. The DNA for the CDR3 is TGTGCCTGGAGTGTACACATCACGACCTACGAGCAGTACTTC.

The chain recombines TRBV25-1 with TRBJ2-5; D gene unclear. CDR3 length: 17 residues. V dropped 0 bases and J dropped 0 bases, with 14 bases sitting between them. The germline V gene has CDR1 MGHDK and CDR2 SYGVNS. This CDR3 is CASSEYFDSNYQETQYF. CDR3 coding DNA: TGTGCCAGCAGTGAATATTTCGATTCGAACTACCAAGAGACCCAGTACTTC.

The chain is built from TRBV5-6 and TRBJ1-2, with a weak D call TRBD1 (6 bases). The CDR3 is 16 residues long. Germline loops: CDR1 SGHDT, CDR2 YYEEEE. V was pared by 4 bases and J by 4 bases, with 20 bases between. The CDR3 sequence: CASSPFKTGSIYGYTF. In DNA, the CDR3 is TGTGCCAGCAGCCCATTTAAGACAGGCAGCATCTATGGCTACACCTTC.

V is TRBV10-3 and J is TRBJ2-3, with a weak D call TRBD2 (6 bases). Germline V gene lookup returns CDR1 ENHRY and CDR2 SYGVKD. The CDR3 sequence is 13 residues long. V dropped 7 bases and J dropped 6 bases, with 14 bases sitting between them. This chain's CDR3 is CAITERVEDTQYF. The CDR3 region has the DNA TGTGCCATCACCGAGCGGGTTGAGGATACGCAGTATTTT.

The chain combines TRBV21-1 with TRBJ2-2; TRBD2 is the table's D call, not checked against the DNA. TRBV21-1 is designated a pseudogene. The CDR3 consists of 18 residues. CDR3 sequence: CASSKKRRGLAGWGELFF. CDR3 sequence (DNA): TGTGCCAGCAGCAAAAAGAGGAGGGGACTAGCGGGATGGGGGGAGCTGTTTTTT.

The chain links TRBV3-1 (or the pseudogene TRBV3-2) to TRBJ2-5, with 8 bases aligning to TRBD1. CDR3 length equals 17 residues. Trimming cost V 4 bases and J 5 bases; bases outside gene matches: 15. Germline V lookup: CDR1 LGHDT, CDR2 YNNKEL (reference sequence). The CDR3 DNA reads TGTGCCAGCAGCCTTTCCGGCGGGCCAGGGGGCCCGGAGACCCAGTACTTC. This translates into CASSLSGGPGGPETQYF.

The chain uses TRBV5-1 and TRBJ2-2; 12 bases map to TRBD2. Looked up from germline, CDR1 is SGHRS and CDR2 is YFSETQ. The CDR3 is made up of 15 amino acids. Unmatched junction bases numbered 5, after V lost 5 bases and J lost 6 bases. The CDR3 coding sequence is TGCGCCAGCAGTACTAGCGGGAGGTCGGCCGGGGAGCTGTTTTTT. Translation: CASSTSGRSAGELFF.

The chain is built from TRBV7-2 and TRBJ2-2; 7 positions match TRBD1. Trimming removed 5 bases from V and 4 bases from J; junction bases left unmatched: 7. The CDR3 contains 15 residues. Germline loops: CDR1 SGHTA, CDR2 FQGNSA. The CDR3 is CASSVQGISTGELFF. The CDR3 nucleotides are TGTGCCAGCAGCGTACAGGGGATAAGCACCGGGGAGCTGTTTTTT.

The chain carries TRBV7-3 and TRBJ1-2; TRBD1 matches 7 bases. J lost 4 bases, V lost 3 bases, and 14 bases had no gene match. Germline V gene sequence: CDR1 SGHTA, CDR2 FQGTGA. This CDR3 region has 17 residues. The CDR3, as DNA: TGTGCCAGCAGCTTTAATCCCACGGCGGACAGGCTCTATGGCTACACCTTC. Translated: CASSFNPTADRLYGYTF.

The chain links TRBV7-3 to TRBJ2-5; tentatively, D is TRBD2 (5 bases). The germline V and J ends were trimmed by 3 bases and 7 bases, with 12 bases remaining between them. Germline V gene data show CDR1 as SGHTA and CDR2 as FQGTGA. The length of the CDR3 is 13 residues. The CDR3 coding sequence is TGTGCCAGCAGCTTGGAGAGGGTAGGGACCCAGTACTTC. Protein sequence: CASSLERVGTQYF.

J is TRBJ2-1 and V is TRBV10-3, with 9 bases matching TRBD2. V lost 2 bases to trimming and J lost 8 bases; unmatched junction nucleotides: 10. Germline loops: CDR1 ENHRY, CDR2 SYGVKD. The CDR3 extends over 16 amino acids. In DNA, the CDR3 is TGTGCCATCAGTGAGACATACGCGGGAGGGCCCCATGAGCAGTTCTTC. Translated: CAISETYAGGPHEQFF.

This clone has only one observation. This CDR3 is CASSHPSPLAGGPSIEQFF. The CDR3 coding sequence is TGTGCCAGCAGCCATCCCTCACCGTTGGCGGGAGGGCCATCGATCGAGCAGTTCTTC. The V gene is TRBV14, the J gene TRBJ2-1, with 9 bases lining up with TRBD2. Germline V gene data show CDR1 as SGHDN and CDR2 as FVKESK. This CDR3 contains 19 residues. Trimming at V came to 3 bases and at J to 10 bases, leaving 22 bases not matched to a gene.

In DNA form, the CDR3 reads TGTGCCAGCAGCCCGGGGTCCCCGACAGATACGCAGTATTTT. Encoded protein: CASSPGSPTDTQYF. The rearrangement joins TRBV11-3 to TRBJ2-3; tentatively, D is TRBD2 (5 bases). Trimming shortened V by 5 bases and J by 3 bases, and 12 bases separated the two germline ends. The CDR3 is 14 amino acids. Germline CDR1 reads SGHNT; CDR2 reads YENEEA.

The chain joins TRBV3-1 (or the pseudogene TRBV3-2) to TRBJ1-2, with D tentatively TRBD1 (5 bases). This CDR3 has 13 amino acids. CDR1 is LGHDT and CDR2 is YNNKEL in the germline V gene (reference sequence). Trimming shortened V by 2 bases and J by 8 bases, and 12 bases separated the two germline ends. The CDR3 here is CASSQSDGGGYTF. The CDR3, as DNA: TGTGCCAGCAGCCAATCGGACGGGGGAGGCTACACCTTC.

V and J are TRBV30 and TRBJ1-5; 7 bases map to TRBD1. V shed 3 bases and J 5 bases; nucleotides not matched to a gene: 4. This CDR3 is 13 amino acids long. Germline CDR1 reads GTSNPN; CDR2 reads SVGIG (reference sequence). CDR3 DNA: TGTGCCTGGAGACAGGGGACCGATCAGCCCCAGCATTTT. This gives the protein CAWRQGTDQPQHF.

The CDR3 coding sequence is TGTGCCAGCAGCTCCAGACGGGACAATGAGCAGTTCTTC. As protein: CASSSRRDNEQFF. The J gene is TRBJ2-1, the V gene TRBV7-9, with unresolved D. V dropped 4 bases and J dropped 5 bases, with 9 bases sitting between them. The germline CDR1 and CDR2 sequences are SEHNR and FQNEAQ (reference sequence). This CDR3 has 13 amino acids.

This clone came up a few times. This chain uses TRBV19 with TRBJ1-4, with TRBD1 matching 9 bases. This CDR3 has 14 residues. The V and J ends lost 7 bases and 5 bases, in that order; junction bases with no gene match: 5. Germline CDR1 and CDR2: LNHDA and SQIVND (reference sequence). CDR3 amino acids: CASMDRGQNEKLFF. The CDR3 DNA reads as TGTGCCAGTATGGACAGGGGCCAGAATGAAAAACTGTTTTTT.

DNA for the CDR3: TGTGCCAGCGGGGGGACAGGCAATCAGCCCCAGCATTTT. It translates to CASGGTGNQPQHF. This chain links TRBV6-6 with TRBJ1-5; 7 bases are a match to TRBD1. The V gene's germline CDR1 is MNHNY and CDR2 SVGAGI (reference sequence). V was clipped by 8 bases and J by 2 bases; unmatched bases: 3. The CDR3 covers 13 residues.

The sample holds one count of this clone. The chain combines TRBV7-9 with TRBJ2-2, with D perhaps matching TRBD2 (6 bases). CDR1 and CDR2 (germline): SEHNR, FQNEAQ (reference sequence). V lost 2 bases, J lost 7 bases, and 20 bases lay in between. CDR3 length equals 17 residues. CDR3: CASSLIGTVEHGGELFF. CDR3 DNA sequence: TGTGCCAGCAGCTTAATAGGGACTGTCGAACACGGCGGGGAGCTGTTTTTT.

The rearrangement joins TRBV7-6 to TRBJ1-2; 8 bases agree with TRBD1. Germline CDR1 is SGHVS and CDR2 is FNYEAQ. Trimming removed 5 bases from V and 7 bases from J; junction bases left unmatched: 12. There are 15 residues in the CDR3. CDR3 coding DNA: TGTGCCAGCAGCGAGACGACGACAGGGGCGTTTGGCTACACCTTC. It specifies CASSETTTGAFGYTF.

The gene calls are TRBV7-9 and TRBJ2-3; no clear D gene. CDR3 size: 12 residues. With 1 base removed from V and 5 bases from J, the gap between germline ends came to 4 bases. The germline gives CDR1 SEHNR, CDR2 FQNEAQ (reference sequence). CDR3 sequence: CASSLVVDTQYF. The CDR3 DNA sequence: TGTGCCAGCAGCTTAGTAGTAGATACGCAGTATTTT.

The V gene is TRBV5-1, the J gene TRBJ2-1, with 9 bases lining up with TRBD2. Trimming removed 2 bases from V and 7 bases from J; junction bases left unmatched: 7. The CDR3 runs to 15 residues. Germline V gives CDR1 SGHRS, CDR2 YFSETQ. The CDR3 nucleotides read TGCGCCAGCAGCTTATCCGGGACTAGCCCTAATGAGCAGTTCTTC. It codes for CASSLSGTSPNEQFF.